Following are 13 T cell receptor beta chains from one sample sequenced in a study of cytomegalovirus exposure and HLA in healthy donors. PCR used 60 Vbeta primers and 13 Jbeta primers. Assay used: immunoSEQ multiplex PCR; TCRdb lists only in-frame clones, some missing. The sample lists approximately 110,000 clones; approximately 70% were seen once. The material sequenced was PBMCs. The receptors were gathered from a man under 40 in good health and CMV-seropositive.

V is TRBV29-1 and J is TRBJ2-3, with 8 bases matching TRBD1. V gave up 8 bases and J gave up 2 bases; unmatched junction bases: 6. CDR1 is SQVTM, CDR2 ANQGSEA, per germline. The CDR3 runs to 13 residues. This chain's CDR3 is CSSGQGFTDTQYF. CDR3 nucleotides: TGCAGCTCCGGACAGGGATTCACAGATACGCAGTATTTT.

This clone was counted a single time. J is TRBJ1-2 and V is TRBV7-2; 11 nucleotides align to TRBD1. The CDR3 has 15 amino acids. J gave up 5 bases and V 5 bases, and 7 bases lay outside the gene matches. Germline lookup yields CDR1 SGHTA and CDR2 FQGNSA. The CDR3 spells CASSPRTGGDYGYTF. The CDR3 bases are TGTGCCAGCAGCCCCCGGACAGGGGGCGATTATGGCTACACCTTC.

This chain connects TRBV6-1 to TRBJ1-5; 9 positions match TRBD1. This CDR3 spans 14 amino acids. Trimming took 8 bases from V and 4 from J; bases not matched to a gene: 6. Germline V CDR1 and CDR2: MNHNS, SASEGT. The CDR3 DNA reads TGTGCCAGCTGTGGACAGGGGTGGAATCAGCCCCAGCATTTT. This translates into CASCGQGWNQPQHF.

The CDR3 region is CASSTGRQGYSRSAEAFF. The CDR3 DNA sequence: TGTGCCAGCAGCACCGGTCGGCAGGGTTACTCTAGGTCGGCTGAAGCTTTCTTT. J is TRBJ1-1 and V is TRBV11-2; tentatively, D is TRBD1 (5 bases). The V and J ends lost 5 bases and 6 bases respectively, with 28 bases between them. Germline lookup yields CDR1 SGHAT and CDR2 FQNNGV. The CDR3 is made up of 18 amino acids.

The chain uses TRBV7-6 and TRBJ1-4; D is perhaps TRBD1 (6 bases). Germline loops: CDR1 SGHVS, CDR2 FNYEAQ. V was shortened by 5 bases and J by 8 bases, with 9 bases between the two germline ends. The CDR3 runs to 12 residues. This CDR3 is CASSRGQEKLFF. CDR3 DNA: TGTGCCAGCAGCCGAGGACAGGAAAAACTGTTTTTT.

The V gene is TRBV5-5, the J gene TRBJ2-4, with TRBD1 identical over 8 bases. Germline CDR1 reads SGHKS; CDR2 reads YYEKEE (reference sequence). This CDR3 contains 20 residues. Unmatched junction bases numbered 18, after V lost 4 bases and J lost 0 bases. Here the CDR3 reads CASSRDPGGFLSVAKNIQYF. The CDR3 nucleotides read TGTGCCAGCAGCCGGGATCCAGGGGGCTTCCTGTCCGTAGCCAAAAACATTCAGTACTTC. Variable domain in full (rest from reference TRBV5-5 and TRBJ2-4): DAGVTQSPTHLIKTRGQQVTLRCSPISGHKSVSWYQQVLGQGPQFIFQYYEKEERGRGNFPDRFSARQFPNYSSELNVNALLLGDSALYLCASSRDPGGFLSVAKNIQYFGAGTRLSVL.

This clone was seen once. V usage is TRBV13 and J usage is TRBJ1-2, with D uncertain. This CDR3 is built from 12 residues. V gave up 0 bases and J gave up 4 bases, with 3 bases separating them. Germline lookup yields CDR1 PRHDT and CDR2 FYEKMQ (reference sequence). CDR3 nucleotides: TGTGCCAGCAGCTTAGGGCGCTATGGCTACACCTTC. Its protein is CASSLGRYGYTF. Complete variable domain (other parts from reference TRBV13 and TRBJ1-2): AAGVIQSPRHLIKEKRETATLKCYPIPRHDTVYWYQQGPGQDPQFLISFYEKMQSDKGSIPDRFSAQQFSDYHSELNMSSLELGDSALYFCASSLGRYGYTFGSGTRLTVV.

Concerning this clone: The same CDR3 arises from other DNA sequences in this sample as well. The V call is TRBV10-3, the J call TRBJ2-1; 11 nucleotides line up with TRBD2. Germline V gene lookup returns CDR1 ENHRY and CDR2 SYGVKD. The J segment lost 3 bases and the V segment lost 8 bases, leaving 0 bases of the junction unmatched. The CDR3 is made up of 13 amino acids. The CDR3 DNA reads TGTGCCATCGGGACTAGCGGCTACAATGAGCAGTTCTTC. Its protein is CAIGTSGYNEQFF.

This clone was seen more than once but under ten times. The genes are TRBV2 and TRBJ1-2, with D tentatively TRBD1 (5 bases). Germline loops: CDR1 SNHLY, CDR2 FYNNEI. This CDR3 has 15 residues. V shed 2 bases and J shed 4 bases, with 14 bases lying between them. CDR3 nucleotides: TGTGCCAGCAGTGAATGGGAGGGGAGCCTCTATGGCTACACCTTC. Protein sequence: CASSEWEGSLYGYTF.

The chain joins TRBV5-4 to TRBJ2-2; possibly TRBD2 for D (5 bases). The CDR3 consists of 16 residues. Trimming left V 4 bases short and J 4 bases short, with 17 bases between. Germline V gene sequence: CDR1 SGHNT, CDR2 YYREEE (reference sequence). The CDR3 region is CASSPYAGVGTGELFF. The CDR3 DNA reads TGTGCCAGCAGCCCATATGCCGGGGTAGGCACCGGGGAGCTGTTTTTT.

In DNA, the CDR3 is TGTGCCAGCCGGAGAGGGGGGGCCGGAAACACCATATATTTT. Translating it yields CASRRGGAGNTIYF. This chain links TRBV9 with TRBJ1-3, with a possible D match to TRBD1 (6 bases). Germline lookup yields CDR1 SGDLS and CDR2 YYNGEE. The CDR3 extends over 14 amino acids. V was trimmed by 7 bases and J by 4 bases, leaving 15 bases between them.

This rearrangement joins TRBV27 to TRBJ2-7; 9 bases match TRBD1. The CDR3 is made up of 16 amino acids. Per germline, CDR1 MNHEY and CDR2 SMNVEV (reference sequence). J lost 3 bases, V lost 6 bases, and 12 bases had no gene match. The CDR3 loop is CASSPVADRGYYEQYF. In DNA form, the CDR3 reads TGTGCCAGCAGCCCCGTGGCGGACAGGGGCTACTACGAGCAGTACTTC.

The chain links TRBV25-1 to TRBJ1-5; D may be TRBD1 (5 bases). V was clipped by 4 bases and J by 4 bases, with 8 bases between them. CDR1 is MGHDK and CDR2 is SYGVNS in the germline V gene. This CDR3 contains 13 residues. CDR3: CASSAGRNQPQHF. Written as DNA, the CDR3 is TGTGCCAGCAGTGCAGGGAGGAATCAGCCCCAGCATTTT.